This T cell receptor beta chain originates from a study of OX40 agonist ivuxolimab in advanced cancers. From germline, CDR1 is MNHEY and CDR2 SMNVEV (reference sequence). The CDR3 sequence is 13 residues long. The ends were cut back, 2 bases at V and 6 bases at J, with 11 bases in the middle. This clone was picked up one time. The table came from immunoSEQ multiplex PCR; TCRdb's copy has only in-frame clones and leaves some out. The repertoire holds approximately 30,000 clones, with over 80% as singletons. The chain is built from TRBV27 and TRBJ2-7, with D perhaps matching TRBD1 or TRBD2 (6 bases each). The sequenced sample was CD4+ or CD8+ T cells sorted from blood, obtained in a trial of the OX40 agonist ivuxolimab. The receptor's source is an adult with an advanced solid tumor such as melanoma, head and neck, liver or kidney cancer. The CDR3 loop reads CASSLRGPGEQYF. As DNA, the CDR3 is TGTGCCAGCAGTTTACGGGGGCCCGGCGAGCAGTACTTC.